The present T cell receptor beta chain was sequenced within a study of blood T cell repertoires in COVID-19. For the study at large: Collection of acute and convalescent COVID-19 samples took place in the United States, Italy and Spain. PBMCs, B-cell-depleted T cells, or T cells provided the cDNA or gDNA that made up the material.

Original data processing: Scientists estimated how many nucleated cells there were by amplifying reference gene primers. The assay was immunoSEQ multiplex PCR, and TCRdb's table has in-frame clones only and misses some. The V and J calls and clone size are taken from that table; D and trimming were inferred from the DNA. The sample includes a few hundred thousand clones, roughly 85% seen only once; the top ten take more than 3%. With 2 bases clipped from V and 7 bases from J, the junction kept 3 bases outside the gene matches. In germline, CDR1 is LGHDT, CDR2 YNNKEL (reference sequence). This CDR3 spans 14 amino acids.

Sequencing was carried out using peripheral blood. This sequence joins TRBV3-1 (or the pseudogene TRBV3-2) and TRBJ2-2; 8 bases are shared with TRBD2. This clonotype originated in a woman under 30 with acute or convalescent COVID-19. Here the CDR3 reads CASSQRTSGGELFF. In DNA, the CDR3 is TGTGCCAGCAGCCAACGTACTAGCGGCGGGGAGCTGTTTTTT.